A single sample gave rise to the 15 T cell receptor beta chains below, sequenced in a study of CD8+ T cells in alopecia areata (dated by TCRdb to the late 2010s). The library was made by the immunoSEQ multiplex PCR assay. To provide template for TCR sequencing, every sample had RNA extracted and reverse transcribed into cDNA. TCRdb mirrors the immuneACCESS table, restricted to in-frame sequences. Some clones are absent from its copies; in checked studies, under half trace to an unresolved V gene, and the reason for the others is unknown. The sample table holds 120,000 to 150,000 clones, of which around 47% were seen once. The ten largest make up approximately 6.6% of the sample. The specimen was CD4+ T cells sorted from blood. The receptors stem from a human donor with alopecia areata.

A few counts support this clone. The chain is built from TRBV6-1 and TRBJ1-5; D gene ambiguous. Germline lookup yields CDR1 MNHNS and CDR2 SASEGT. Deletions cut 4 bases from V and 5 bases from J, with 12 bases between. CDR3 length: 14 amino acids. CDR3 residues: CASSANQQDQPQHF. The DNA for the CDR3 is TGTGCCAGCAGTGCGAACCAACAAGATCAGCCCCAGCATTTT.

This clone was detected only a few times. This chain links TRBV9 with TRBJ2-2, with 9 bases that match TRBD2. CDR1 and CDR2 from the germline V gene are SGDLS and YYNGEE. This CDR3 spans 16 amino acids. The V gene end was trimmed by 0 bases and the J gene end by 5 bases; junction bases not matched to a gene: 5. The CDR3 is CASSVVSGSQTGELFF. The CDR3 DNA reads as TGTGCCAGCAGCGTAGTTAGCGGGAGTCAAACCGGGGAGCTGTTTTTT.

This clone was seen a handful of times. The chain recombines TRBV7-9 with TRBJ1-2, with unresolved D. The CDR3 extends over 11 amino acids. V lost 3 bases, J lost 4 bases, and 3 bases lay in between. The germline gives CDR1 SEHNR, CDR2 FQNEAQ (reference sequence). Here the CDR3 reads CASSFGYGYTF. The CDR3 DNA reads as TGTGCCAGCAGCTTCGGCTATGGCTACACCTTC.

This clone was recorded a few times. The rearrangement uses TRBV29-1 and TRBJ1-1, with 9 bases that match TRBD1. Germline V gene lookup returns CDR1 SQVTM and CDR2 ANQGSEA. Germline trimming cut 4 bases from V and 3 bases from J; bases unmatched to any gene: 6. This CDR3 is 14 amino acids long. CDR3 residues: CSVALTGGDTEAFF. CDR3 DNA sequence: TGCAGCGTTGCCCTAACAGGGGGCGACACTGAAGCTTTCTTT.

This clone has more than one count but fewer than ten. This rearrangement joins TRBV29-1 to TRBJ2-5; D not resolved. The CDR3 totals 14 residues. The germline CDR1 and CDR2 sequences are SQVTM and ANQGSEA. V was trimmed by 1 base and J by 4 bases, leaving 13 bases between them. The chain's CDR3 is CSVEGARIRETQYF. As DNA, the CDR3 is TGCAGCGTTGAAGGAGCGCGGATTCGAGAGACCCAGTACTTC.

This chain joins TRBV14 and TRBJ2-3; D not certain. V was pared by 1 base and J by 3 bases, with 2 bases between. This CDR3 spans 12 amino acids. The germline gives CDR1 SGHDN, CDR2 FVKESK. Here the CDR3 DNA reads TGTGCCAGCAGCCAAGTGACAGATACGCAGTATTTT. Translated: CASSQVTDTQYF.

This clone was observed a few times. The J gene is TRBJ2-5, the V gene TRBV5-4; D perhaps matches TRBD1 (6 bases). The CDR3 totals 16 residues. The V end lost 2 bases, the J end lost 0 bases, and 14 bases lay between the germline ends. Germline V gives CDR1 SGHNT, CDR2 YYREEE (reference sequence). Written as DNA, the CDR3 is TGTGCCAGCAGCTTAGGCGGACAGCCTTACCAAGAGACCCAGTACTTC. This gives the protein CASSLGGQPYQETQYF.

The chain links TRBV2 to TRBJ1-1; 7 bases map to TRBD1. After removal of 6 bases from V and 4 bases from J, the junction contained 8 bases not matched to a gene. Germline CDR1 is SNHLY and CDR2 is FYNNEI. The CDR3 is made up of 14 amino acids. The CDR3 region has the DNA TGTGCCAGCAGAGGGGGCGGGTTGGGCACTGAAGCTTTCTTT. This translates into CASRGGGLGTEAFF.

V gene TRBV28 combines with J gene TRBJ2-7; TRBD1 agrees at 8 bases. V lost 5 bases, J lost 3 bases, and 12 bases stayed unmatched. CDR3 length equals 16 residues. Germline-derived CDR1 and CDR2 are MDHEN and SYDVKM. This CDR3 reads CASSHPARGLHYEQYF. The CDR3 DNA reads TGTGCCAGCAGTCACCCCGCCAGGGGGCTTCACTACGAGCAGTACTTC.

The chain uses TRBV6-5 and TRBJ1-2; maybe TRBD1 (5 bases). CDR3 length equals 15 residues. CDR1 is MNHEY and CDR2 is SVGAGI in the germline V gene. Trimming removed 10 bases from V and 2 bases from J, with 20 bases in between. The CDR3 loop is CATNPGALVNYGYTF. The CDR3, as DNA: TGTGCCACCAACCCCGGGGCATTAGTCAACTATGGCTACACCTTC.

This clone was picked up one time. The chain has TRBV27 and TRBJ2-7; D unresolved. V was trimmed by 6 bases and J by 1 base, leaving 13 bases between them. Germline V gene lookup returns CDR1 MNHEY and CDR2 SMNVEV (reference sequence). The CDR3 loop spans 14 amino acids. CDR3 sequence reads: CASSWVGRSYEQYF. CDR3 sequence (DNA): TGTGCCAGCAGCTGGGTGGGCAGATCCTACGAGCAGTACTTC.

The chain employs TRBV28 and TRBJ2-5; 11 bases align to TRBD1. The germline gives CDR1 MDHEN, CDR2 SYDVKM. CDR3 size: 15 residues. J gave up 0 bases and V 7 bases, and 4 bases lay outside the gene matches. DNA of the CDR3: TGTGCCAGCAACGGACAGGGGGCGTACCAAGAGACCCAGTACTTC. Its translation: CASNGQGAYQETQYF.

Only a few counts were recorded for this clone. V is TRBV28 and J is TRBJ2-3; no clear D gene. The CDR3 spans 13 residues. V was trimmed by 6 bases and J by 0 bases, leaving 7 bases between them. Germline CDR1 reads MDHEN; CDR2 reads SYDVKM. CDR3 region: CASSLDSTDTQYF. The DNA of the CDR3 is TGTGCCAGCAGCCTCGACAGCACAGATACGCAGTATTTT.

This clone has more than one count but fewer than ten. This chain links TRBV7-2 with TRBJ1-1; the D is unclear. Germline CDR1 and CDR2: SGHTA and FQGNSA. V was shortened by 5 bases and J by 7 bases, with 8 bases between the two germline ends. There are 11 residues in the CDR3. CDR3 in DNA: TGTGCCAGCAGCCCAGACGGTGAAGCTTTCTTT. Translated, it gives CASSPDGEAFF.

This CDR3 is CASSQGMTSKGTQYF. The CDR3 DNA reads as TGTGCCAGCAGTCAAGGCATGACTAGCAAGGGGACCCAGTACTTC. This rearrangement joins TRBV13 to TRBJ2-5; 7 positions agree with TRBD2. CDR1 and CDR2 from the germline V gene are PRHDT and FYEKMQ (reference sequence). Unmatched junction bases numbered 14, after V lost 6 bases and J lost 7 bases. CDR3 size: 15 residues.